This T cell receptor (beta chain) originates from a study of post-analysis software for immune sequencing data. Overall study findings and caveats: Roughly five TRBV segments, including TRBV5-6, TRBV5-1 and TRBV20-1, were more frequent in patients than controls.

This clonotype was counted a single time. The antigen is undetermined. A much larger clone is a single base away; this may be a read error. Incorporated into the TCR beta cDNA libraries were unique molecular identifiers, which served to reduce PCR and sequencing biases. TCRdb ran MiXCR on the PCR reads and lists one entry per CDR3 protein. Here the sample spans about 160,000 distinct CDR3 sequences, around 34% being singletons. This CDR3 has 15 amino acids. Germline assignment: CDR1 SQVTM and CDR2 ANQGSEA. With 4 bases removed from V and 1 base from J, the gap between germline ends came to 14 bases. The TCR originated in a girl aged 5-17 years with multiple sclerosis. This chain connects TRBV29-1 to TRBJ1-3, with D hard to call. The sequences come from blood, collected after autologous hematopoietic stem cell transplantation. The CDR3 reads CSVVDRLRSGNTIYF. CDR3 DNA sequence: TGCAGCGTTGTGGACCGCCTTAGGTCTGGAAACACCATATATTTT.